This entry lists 24 T cell receptor beta chains sequenced from one sample in a study of shared clonotypes between healthy human individuals. Method: immunoSEQ multiplex PCR; TCRdb's copy keeps in-frame clones and lacks some. Altogether about 680,000 clones are present, around three quarters being singletons, with the ten largest covering 1.5% to 2%. The source material was memory CD4+ T cells sorted from blood. Sample subset: CD45RA-negative fraction. All receptors derive from a woman under 40 in good health.

This clone was found a few times. V is TRBV10-1 and J is TRBJ2-7; 13 bases fit TRBD2. The germline V gene encodes CDR1 WNHNN and CDR2 SYGVQD (reference sequence). The CDR3 contains 18 residues. V was pared by 4 bases and J by 0 bases, with 9 bases of the junction left unmatched. In DNA form, the CDR3 reads TGCGCCAGCAGTGTCGCAAGGACTAGCGGGAGCCACTCCTACGAGCAGTACTTC. This encodes CASSVARTSGSHSYEQYF.

On this clone: This could be a read error, since a much larger clone is one nucleotide away. The V gene is TRBV10-2, the J gene TRBJ1-2; possible D gene TRBD1, 6 bases. Trimming took off 6 bases at V and 2 bases at J, with 10 bases between the two ends. CDR1 and CDR2 (germline): WSHSY, SAAADI. The CDR3 contains 13 residues. The CDR3 region has the DNA TGCGCCAGCAGCCCTACAGGGAACTATGGCTACACCTTC. This encodes CASSPTGNYGYTF.

The rearrangement uses TRBV4-2 and TRBJ2-7; a possible D gene is TRBD1 (5 bases). The CDR3 totals 14 residues. V lost 3 bases, J lost 2 bases, and 11 bases lay in between. CDR1 is LGHNA, CDR2 YNFKEQ, per germline. CDR3 DNA: TGTGCCAGCAGCCAGGAGAGACAGACCTACGAGCAGTACTTC. It encodes CASSQERQTYEQYF.

The chain combines TRBV11-2 with TRBJ2-1; 10 bases align to TRBD2. V shed 6 bases, J shed 9 bases, and the junction held 8 bases outside the gene matches. Germline-derived CDR1 and CDR2 are SGHAT and FQNNGV. The CDR3 contains 14 residues. In nucleotides, the CDR3 is TGTGCCAGCAGGTCAAGCGGGAGGGCCCTTGAGCAGTTCTTC. Translating it yields CASRSSGRALEQFF.

CDR3 loop: CASSQGHRGVEQYF. For the CDR3, the DNA is TGTGCCAGCAGTCAAGGACACCGAGGGGTCGAGCAGTACTTC. This chain uses TRBV6-5 with TRBJ2-7; D is possibly TRBD1 or TRBD2 (5 bases each). V gave up 5 bases and J gave up 6 bases, with 17 bases separating them. CDR1 is MNHEY and CDR2 is SVGAGI in the germline V gene. The CDR3 loop spans 14 amino acids.

Of note for this clone: Within the sample, other DNA sequences also encode this same CDR3. The V call is TRBV5-1, the J call TRBJ2-1, with no clear D. The V end was cut by 2 bases, the J end by 0 bases, with 9 bases between. Germline V gene lookup returns CDR1 SGHRS and CDR2 YFSETQ. This CDR3 spans 15 amino acids. The CDR3 sequence: CASSLSSSSYNEQFF. Here the CDR3 DNA reads TGCGCCAGCAGCTTAAGTTCTAGCTCCTACAATGAGCAGTTCTTC.

The chain employs TRBV2 and TRBJ1-4; TRBD1 matches at 9 bases. CDR1 and CDR2 (germline): SNHLY, FYNNEI. J lost 3 bases, V lost 6 bases, and 5 bases had no gene match. This CDR3 has 15 residues. The CDR3 is CASSYRQGANEKLFF. The CDR3 nucleotides read TGTGCCAGCAGCTATAGACAGGGGGCTAATGAAAAACTGTTTTTT.

The sample holds a few counts of this clone. The chain combines TRBV28 with TRBJ2-5, with D unresolved. V was cut by 6 bases and J by 5 bases, with 4 bases left in between. Per the germline V gene, CDR1 is MDHEN and CDR2 is SYDVKM. The CDR3 is 10 amino acids. The CDR3 bases are TGTGCCAGCAGAAGGGAGACCCAGTACTTC. Encoded protein: CASRRETQYF. Based on the CDR3 plus reference TRBV28 and TRBJ2-5, the full variable domain is DVKVTQSSRYLVKRTGEKVFLECVQDMDHENMFWYRQDPGLGLRLIYFSYDVKMKEKGDIPEGYSVSREKKERFSLILESASTNQTSMYLCASRRETQYFGPGTRLLVL.

The V call is TRBV7-8, the J call TRBJ1-5; D is ambiguous. Looked up from germline, CDR1 is SGHVS and CDR2 is FQNEAQ. The CDR3 totals 14 residues. The V end was cut by 0 bases, the J end by 6 bases, with 9 bases between. CDR3 region: CASSLAAGPQPQHF. In nucleotides, the CDR3 is TGTGCCAGCAGCTTAGCGGCAGGTCCTCAGCCCCAGCATTTT.

In nucleotides, the CDR3 is TGTGCCAGCAGTGAAACGACAGTAAGAACCTACGAGCAGTACTTC. Its protein product is CASSETTVRTYEQYF. The V and J genes are TRBV6-1 and TRBJ2-7, with a possible D match to TRBD1 (5 bases). V lost 2 bases and J lost 2, with 13 bases in between. CDR1 is MNHNS, CDR2 SASEGT, per germline. The CDR3 covers 15 residues.

This sequence joins TRBV11-3 and TRBJ2-7, with D possibly matching TRBD2 (5 bases). Germline CDR1 SGHNT, CDR2 YENEEA. Trimming removed 4 bases from V and 9 bases from J, with 19 bases in between. The CDR3 runs 14 residues. The CDR3 DNA sequence: TGTGCCAGCAGCTCCCTCCCAAGTGCCGGGGTGCAGTACTTC. This translates into CASSSLPSAGVQYF. Together with reference TRBV11-3 and TRBJ2-7, the CDR3 gives the full variable domain: EAGVVQSPRYKIIEKKQPVAFWCNPISGHNTLYWYLQNLGQGPELLIRYENEEAVDDSQLPKDRFSAERLKGVDSTLKIQPAELGDSAVYLCASSSLPSAGVQYFGPGTRLTVT.

On this clone: This sample includes further DNA sequences coding for the same CDR3. The rearrangement links TRBV7-2 to TRBJ1-5; D call uncertain. Trimming removed 1 base at V and 6 bases at J, with 7 bases between. CDR1 is SGHTA and CDR2 is FQGNSA in the germline V gene. CDR3 length: 13 residues. The CDR3 here is CASSLVGGQPQHF. In nucleotides, the CDR3 is TGTGCCAGCAGCTTAGTAGGAGGTCAGCCCCAGCATTTT.

CDR3 DNA: TGTGCCAGTAGTGAAACAGGGGGTAGCGGAGGCTACACCTTC. Translated: CASSETGGSGGYTF. The chain employs TRBV19 and TRBJ1-2, with TRBD1 identical over 8 bases. J lost 8 bases, V lost 5 bases, and 10 bases had no gene match. Per germline, CDR1 LNHDA and CDR2 SQIVND (reference sequence). CDR3 length equals 14 residues.

The V call is TRBV6-1, the J call TRBJ1-5; D not resolved. Germline V lookup: CDR1 MNHNS, CDR2 SASEGT. Trimming removed 0 bases at V and 1 base at J, with 1 base between. The CDR3 runs 13 residues. CDR3 in amino acids: CASSEASNQPQHF. The CDR3 DNA sequence: TGTGCCAGCAGTGAAGCCAGCAATCAGCCCCAGCATTTT.

The chain joins TRBV6-5 to TRBJ2-3, with TRBD2 as a possible D gene (5 bases). Trimming stripped 0 bases from V and 5 bases from J, with 12 bases between. The CDR3 is made up of 15 amino acids. CDR1 and CDR2 (germline): MNHEY, SVGAGI. The CDR3 region is CASSYSSGMGDTQYF. The CDR3 bases are TGTGCCAGCAGTTACTCATCGGGGATGGGAGATACGCAGTATTTT.

This chain joins TRBV28 and TRBJ2-7; D ambiguous. The CDR3 contains 14 residues. With 5 bases removed from V and 0 bases from J, the gap between germline ends came to 11 bases. The germline V gene encodes CDR1 MDHEN and CDR2 SYDVKM. CDR3 bases: TGTGCCAGCAGTGCCCCCTCGACCTCCTACGAGCAGTACTTC. Protein: CASSAPSTSYEQYF.

V gene TRBV7-9 combines with J gene TRBJ1-2; the match to TRBD1 covers 10 bases. Germline V gene sequence: CDR1 SEHNR, CDR2 FQNEAQ (reference sequence). CDR3 size: 15 residues. V dropped 5 bases and J dropped 8; count of bases not matched to a gene: 11. The CDR3, as DNA: TGTGCCAGCAGCACCCCGGGACAGGGGACTGGAGGCTACACCTTC. This gives the protein CASSTPGQGTGGYTF.

The rearrangement joins TRBV5-4 to TRBJ2-3, with D unclear. Germline V gene data show CDR1 as SGHNT and CDR2 as YYREEE (reference sequence). The CDR3 sequence is 14 residues long. Between the trimmed V and J ends, which lost 0 bases and 1 base, there was a span of 6 bases. The CDR3 loop reads CASSLAEGTDTQYF. Here the CDR3 DNA reads TGTGCCAGCAGCTTGGCAGAAGGCACAGATACGCAGTATTTT. Filled out from reference TRBV5-4 and TRBJ2-3, the complete variable domain reads ETGVTQSPTHLIKTRGQQVTLRCSSQSGHNTVSWYQQALGQGPQFIFQYYREEENGRGNFPPRFSGLQFPNYSSELNVNALELDDSALYLCASSLAEGTDTQYFGPGTRLTVL.

In its sample, this clone was seen a few times. The chain joins TRBV10-2 to TRBJ2-4; D not certain. Germline loops: CDR1 WSHSY, CDR2 SAAADI. The CDR3 is 14 residues long. V lost 7 bases and J 0 bases, leaving 10 bases between the germline ends. CDR3 DNA sequence: TGCGCCAGCATTCCTACACTAGCCAAAAACATTCAGTACTTC. This gives the protein CASIPTLAKNIQYF.

Points on this clone: This sample includes further DNA sequences coding for the same CDR3. The V gene is TRBV2, the J gene TRBJ2-7; no clear D gene. This CDR3 has 11 residues. Germline CDR1 is SNHLY and CDR2 is FYNNEI. Trimming took 4 bases from V and 4 from J, leaving 5 bases between them. CDR3 in amino acids: CASSADYEQYF. Here the CDR3 DNA reads TGTGCCAGCAGTGCCGATTACGAGCAGTACTTC.

The J gene is TRBJ1-1, the V gene TRBV2; the D is unclear. The CDR3 consists of 13 residues. From germline, CDR1 is SNHLY and CDR2 FYNNEI. V gave up 8 bases and J gave up 3 bases, with 13 bases separating them. The CDR3 nucleotides read TGTGCCAGCTCGGCGGGATTGGACACTGAAGCTTTCTTT. Residues: CASSAGLDTEAFF.

The chain links TRBV5-1 to TRBJ2-2, with unresolved D. Germline V gene data show CDR1 as SGHRS and CDR2 as YFSETQ. CDR3 length: 14 residues. V gave up 4 bases and J gave up 1 base, with 8 bases separating them. CDR3 sequence reads: CASSPSGNTGELFF. Here the CDR3 DNA reads TGCGCCAGCAGCCCGTCCGGGAACACCGGGGAGCTGTTTTTT.

The rearrangement uses TRBV5-4 and TRBJ2-7, with TRBD1 identical over 8 bases. CDR1 SGHNT and CDR2 YYREEE come from the germline V gene (reference sequence). V shed 3 bases and J 5 bases; nucleotides not matched to a gene: 10. The CDR3 sequence is 15 residues long. CDR3: CASSSRTGKEDEQYF. The CDR3 region has the DNA TGTGCCAGCAGCTCGCGGACAGGGAAGGAGGACGAGCAGTACTTC.

This clone has at least ten counts. The junction does not match germline at one end; this may be a read error. Different DNA sequences within this sample yield the same CDR3. The chain links TRBV2 to TRBJ2-7, with a tentative D call TRBD2 (7 bases). Germline V gene data show CDR1 as SNHLY and CDR2 as FYNNEI. The CDR3 contains 12 residues. The CDR3 DNA reads as TGCGCTGGGGGGGCTTTGTCCTACGAGCAGTACTTC. It codes for CAGGALSYEQYF.